These 24 T cell receptor beta chains were sequenced from one sample in a study of cytomegalovirus exposure and HLA in healthy donors (TCRdb year 2017). Libraries were built with the immunoSEQ multiplex PCR assay. For the multiplex PCR, a mixture combining 60 forward primers for TCR Vbeta segments and 13 reverse primers for TCR Jbeta segments was used. TCRdb took over this immuneACCESS table, retaining in-frame rearrangements with V and J assigned. Such tables are incomplete; in checked studies, under half of the missing clones stem from an unresolved V gene, and the remainder is unexplained. In this sample the table shows about 120,000 clones, roughly a tenth of which occur a single time. 2.5% to 3.5% of the sample belongs to the ten largest clones. The sequencing sample was made of PBMCs. The source of these receptors is a man under 40 in good health and CMV-seronegative.

This clone was recorded a few times. V gene TRBV29-1 combines with J gene TRBJ2-1, with TRBD1 as a possible D gene (5 bases). V dropped 5 bases and J dropped 7 bases, with 12 bases sitting between them. Germline V lookup: CDR1 SQVTM, CDR2 ANQGSEA. This CDR3 region has 12 residues. CDR3 coding DNA: TGCAGCGTTCGTGACAGCCGGAATGAGCAGTTCTTC. It codes for CSVRDSRNEQFF.

The chain is built from TRBV7-3 and TRBJ1-1; D not resolved. Germline CDR1 SGHTA, CDR2 FQGTGA. This CDR3 contains 15 residues. V gave up 2 bases and J gave up 1 base, with 11 bases separating them. The CDR3 here is CASSLLPTENTEAFF. The CDR3 region has the DNA TGTGCCAGCAGCTTACTTCCTACAGAGAACACTGAAGCTTTCTTT.

This clone came up a few times. J is TRBJ2-1 and V is TRBV5-1, with D possibly TRBD1 on 6 matching bases. The CDR3 is 16 residues long. Germline CDR1 SGHRS, CDR2 YFSETQ. V was shortened by 0 bases and J by 4 bases, with 14 bases between the two germline ends. The CDR3 protein is CASSLVDRRGYNEQFF. The CDR3 bases are TGCGCCAGCAGCTTGGTCGACAGGCGCGGTTACAATGAGCAGTTCTTC.

This clone was observed a few times. The CDR3: CASSQSIPGPNTEAFF. The CDR3 coding sequence is TGCGCCAGCAGTCAATCGATACCCGGTCCGAACACTGAAGCTTTCTTT. The gene calls are TRBV23-1 and TRBJ1-1; unclear D gene. TRBV23-1 has ORF status, its function being uncertain. There are 16 residues in the CDR3. V lost 0 bases and J 1 base, leaving 12 bases between the germline ends.

The chain joins TRBV11-3 to TRBJ2-3, with 13 bases identical to TRBD2. Germline CDR1 reads SGHNT; CDR2 reads YENEEA. Trimming took 5 bases from V and 1 from J; bases not matched to a gene: 3. This CDR3 is built from 16 residues. CDR3 sequence reads: CASSLGLAGRTDTQYF. CDR3 nucleotide sequence: TGTGCCAGCAGCCTGGGACTAGCGGGACGCACAGATACGCAGTATTTT.

The chain is built from TRBV27 and TRBJ1-1; D unclear. Germline V CDR1 and CDR2: MNHEY, SMNVEV (reference sequence). V was cut by 6 bases and J by 0 bases, with 5 bases left in between. This CDR3 comprises 12 residues. The CDR3 coding sequence is TGTGCCAGCAGACAGTTGAACACTGAAGCTTTCTTT. Amino acids: CASRQLNTEAFF.

This clone turned up a few times. This sequence joins TRBV10-3 and TRBJ1-3; D remains ambiguous. The V gene lost 3 bases and the J gene lost 0 bases, with 12 bases spanning the gap. Germline CDR1 and CDR2: ENHRY and SYGVKD. The CDR3 consists of 16 residues. The CDR3 region has the DNA TGTGCCATCAGTGAACGCCGGAGGGACTCTGGAAACACCATATATTTT. Its protein product is CAISERRRDSGNTIYF.

This clone was observed a handful of times. This chain links TRBV11-1 with TRBJ2-4; 12 bases are shared with TRBD2. The V gene's germline CDR1 is SGHAT and CDR2 FQDESV (reference sequence). Germline trimming cut 4 bases from V and 5 bases from J; bases unmatched to any gene: 3. This CDR3 region has 15 residues. CDR3 sequence (DNA): TGTGCCAGCAGCTCACTAGCGGGAGGAGAAAACATTCAGTACTTC. This encodes CASSSLAGGENIQYF. The whole variable domain, filled in from reference TRBV11-1 and TRBJ2-4, reads EAEVAQSPRYKITEKSQAVAFWCDPISGHATLYWYRQILGQGPELLVQFQDESVVDDSQLPKDRFSAERLKGVDSTLKIQPAELGDSAMYLCASSSLAGGENIQYFGAGTRLSVL.

This clone was seen more than once but under ten times. The chain is built from TRBV12-5 and TRBJ2-3, with TRBD1 as a possible D gene (6 bases). The CDR3 spans 14 residues. V was clipped by 0 bases and J by 10 bases, with 14 bases between them. Germline loops: CDR1 LGHNT, CDR2 FRNRAP. CDR3 loop: CASGLVPGQEAQYF. Written as DNA, the CDR3 is TGTGCTAGTGGTTTGGTGCCGGGACAAGAGGCGCAGTATTTT.

This clone was recorded a few times. The chain combines TRBV30 with TRBJ1-5; D gene uncertain. Germline values: CDR1 GTSNPN, CDR2 SVGIG (reference sequence). This CDR3 is 15 amino acids long. V lost 0 bases and J lost 2, with 11 bases in between. The CDR3 protein is CAWSVRRGGNQPQHF. CDR3 coding DNA: TGTGCCTGGAGTGTACGGCGGGGTGGCAATCAGCCCCAGCATTTT.

A few counts support this clone. The genes are TRBV19 and TRBJ2-4; maybe TRBD2 (6 bases). This CDR3 contains 15 residues. The V end lost 8 bases, the J end lost 8 bases, and 22 bases lay between the germline ends. Germline CDR1 and CDR2: LNHDA and SQIVND (reference sequence). CDR3 coding DNA: TGTGCCAGTTCCCCTACCCCCCTGAGGAGGGACATTCAGTACTTC. It translates to CASSPTPLRRDIQYF. The full variable domain, its missing parts supplied by reference TRBV19 and TRBJ2-4, is DGGITQSPKYLFRKEGQNVTLSCEQNLNHDAMYWYRQDPGQGLRLIYYSQIVNDFQKGDIAEGYSVSREKKESFPLTVTSAQKNPTAFYLCASSPTPLRRDIQYFGAGTRLSVL.

The chain uses TRBV19 and TRBJ1-5; D remains ambiguous. CDR3 size: 15 residues. The germline V and J ends were trimmed by 3 bases and 0 bases, with 9 bases remaining between them. Germline V gives CDR1 LNHDA, CDR2 SQIVND (reference sequence). The CDR3 DNA reads as TGTGCCAGTAGTATTACCGGAGATAGCAATCAGCCCCAGCATTTT. Amino acid sequence: CASSITGDSNQPQHF.

This clone was observed a handful of times. The gene calls are TRBV4-1 and TRBJ2-1, with D hard to call. The CDR3 has 14 residues. Per the germline V gene, CDR1 is MGHRA and CDR2 is YSYEKL. Trimming took off 0 bases at V and 4 bases at J, with 7 bases between the two ends. CDR3 in DNA: TGCGCCAGCAGCCAAGATTGGGCGTACAATGAGCAGTTCTTC. The encoded protein is CASSQDWAYNEQFF.

The chain combines TRBV10-3 with TRBJ2-3; D unresolved. This CDR3 comprises 13 residues. V was clipped by 3 bases and J by 2 bases, with 6 bases between them. CDR1 ENHRY and CDR2 SYGVKD come from the germline V gene. In DNA form, the CDR3 reads TGTGCCATCAGTGATCCAATCACAGATACGCAGTATTTT. Protein sequence: CAISDPITDTQYF.

This clone came up a few times. J is TRBJ2-1 and V is TRBV19, with D possibly being TRBD2 (5 bases). V was trimmed by 1 base and J by 0 bases, leaving 10 bases between them. The length of the CDR3 is 16 residues. In germline, CDR1 is LNHDA, CDR2 SQIVND (reference sequence). This chain's CDR3 is CASSIAKRISYNEQFF. CDR3 sequence (DNA): TGTGCCAGTAGTATAGCGAAGCGGATCTCCTACAATGAGCAGTTCTTC. The full variable domain, rest sourced from reference TRBV19 and TRBJ2-1, is DGGITQSPKYLFRKEGQNVTLSCEQNLNHDAMYWYRQDPGQGLRLIYYSQIVNDFQKGDIAEGYSVSREKKESFPLTVTSAQKNPTAFYLCASSIAKRISYNEQFFGPGTRLTVL.

This clone was seen a few times. The chain couples TRBV29-1 to TRBJ1-3; D is ambiguous. This CDR3 is 12 amino acids long. Looked up from germline, CDR1 is SQVTM and CDR2 is ANQGSEA. The V gene lost 4 bases and the J gene lost 0 bases, with 4 bases spanning the gap. The CDR3 bases are TGCAGCGTTGTAATCTCTGGAAACACCATATATTTT. Translating it yields CSVVISGNTIYF. The whole variable domain, filled in from reference TRBV29-1 and TRBJ1-3, reads SAVISQKPSRDICQRGTSLTIQCQVDSQVTMMFWYRQQPGQSLTLIATANQGSEATYESGFVIDKFPISRPNLTFSTLTVSNMSPEDSSIYLCSVVISGNTIYFGEGSWLTVV.

This clone was picked up a small number of times. The chain employs TRBV30 and TRBJ1-4, with 9 bases identical to TRBD1. This CDR3 is 20 amino acids long. Trimming at V came to 5 bases and at J to 0 bases, leaving 19 bases not matched to a gene. Germline V gene lookup returns CDR1 GTSNPN and CDR2 SVGIG (reference sequence). CDR3 nucleotides: TGTGCCTGGGGGGGACAGGGAAAAGGTCACCCCAATGCAACTAATGAAAAACTGTTTTTT. It codes for CAWGGQGKGHPNATNEKLFF.

The sample holds many counts of this clone. The chain recombines TRBV7-6 with TRBJ1-4; possible D gene TRBD1, 6 bases. Germline V CDR1 and CDR2: SGHVS, FNYEAQ. Trimming took 6 bases from V and 7 from J, leaving 12 bases between them. The CDR3 contains 13 residues. CDR3 region: CASSRGAGEKLFF. The CDR3 DNA reads TGTGCCAGCAGTCGGGGGGCAGGTGAAAAACTGTTTTTT.

This clone appeared a few times. V is TRBV6-5 and J is TRBJ2-5; D may be TRBD2 (6 bases). Looked up from germline, CDR1 is MNHEY and CDR2 is SVGAGI. Trimming cost V 6 bases and J 5 bases, with 13 bases left between them. This CDR3 comprises 13 residues. CDR3 amino acids: CASRGTWMETQYF. The CDR3 DNA follows: TGTGCCAGCAGGGGGACTTGGATGGAGACCCAGTACTTC.

Comments on this clone: A read error may produce the germline difference seen at one junction end. The chain employs TRBV2 and TRBJ1-2, with D possibly TRBD1 on 5 matching bases. Germline-derived CDR1 and CDR2 are SNHLY and FYNNEI. The CDR3 consists of 14 residues. The CDR3 coding sequence is TGTGCCAGCAGTGATGGACAAATTAACTATTGCTACACCTTC. Translating gives CASSDGQINYCYTF.

The chain employs TRBV5-8 and TRBJ2-7; D not resolved. This CDR3 region has 12 residues. Germline lookup yields CDR1 SGHTS and CDR2 YDEGEE. Deletions cut 0 bases from V and 3 bases from J, with 4 bases between. The CDR3 DNA reads TGTGCCAGCAGCTTGGCTAGCTACGAGCAGTACTTC. Translation: CASSLASYEQYF.

This clone showed up just a few times. CDR3 residues: CASSIRAGFTYEQYF. In DNA, the CDR3 is TGTGCCAGTAGTATCCGGGCAGGGTTTACCTACGAGCAGTACTTC. V and J are TRBV19 and TRBJ2-7, with D perhaps matching TRBD1 (5 bases). Trimming left V 3 bases short and J 2 bases short, with 14 bases between. The CDR3 runs 15 residues. Looked up from germline, CDR1 is LNHDA and CDR2 is SQIVND (reference sequence).

This chain links TRBV9 with TRBJ2-1, with 9 bases aligning to TRBD1. V was pared by 0 bases and J by 3 bases, with 4 bases of the junction left unmatched. The CDR3 has 16 residues. Germline CDR1 reads SGDLS; CDR2 reads YYNGEE. As DNA, the CDR3 is TGTGCCAGCAGCGTAGGACAGGGGGAGGTCTACAATGAGCAGTTCTTC. Its translation: CASSVGQGEVYNEQFF.

The rearrangement links TRBV7-9 to TRBJ2-1; 8 nucleotides line up with TRBD2. This CDR3 comprises 15 residues. Germline V CDR1 and CDR2: SEHNR, FQNEAQ (reference sequence). V was pared by 5 bases and J by 4 bases, with 7 bases of the junction left unmatched. CDR3 region: CASSLTSGTYNEQFF. CDR3 sequence (DNA): TGTGCCAGCAGCCTAACTAGCGGAACTTACAATGAGCAGTTCTTC.